This T cell receptor (beta chain) was documented in a study of CD8 T cells in Susac syndrome. With random hexamers, roughly 0.5 to 1 ug RNA was reverse transcribed. TCRdb re-derived calls from the immunoSEQ multiplex PCR reads in MiXCR, one entry per CDR3 protein. The data hold 150,000 to 200,000 distinct CDR3 sequences, with about 94% observed a single time. The CDR3 is made up of 14 amino acids. CDR1 and CDR2 (germline): MGHRA, YSYEKL. Trimming took 0 bases from V and 5 from J, leaving 10 bases between them. The chain couples TRBV4-1 to TRBJ1-2, with D perhaps matching TRBD1 (6 bases). The TCR sequence derives from a human donor in good health. The sequenced material came from CD4+ T cells from PBMCs. The CDR3 coding sequence is TGCGCCAGCAGCCAAGAGGGCAGGGGATATGGCTACACCTTC. Translated: CASSQEGRGYGYTF.